One and the same sample provided the 3 T cell receptor beta chains below, sequenced in a study of blood T cell repertoires in COVID-19. TCRdb's copy holds only in-frame clones and misses some; the assay was immunoSEQ multiplex PCR. The repertoire holds some 400,000 clones, with roughly 86% as singletons. The material sequenced was peripheral blood. The receptors originated from a human donor with acute or convalescent COVID-19. The donor label of this sample is uncertain.

The gene calls are TRBV6-5 and TRBJ2-1; the match to TRBD2 covers 9 bases. With V trimmed by 11 bases and J by 1 base, 6 bases remained unmatched. This CDR3 comprises 14 residues. Germline V gene sequence: CDR1 MNHEY, CDR2 SVGAGI. In nucleotides, the CDR3 is TGTGCCGTTAGCGGGGGCCCTTCCTACAATGAGCAGTTCTTC. It codes for CAVSGGPSYNEQFF.

The rearrangement links TRBV7-6 to TRBJ2-3, with D tentatively TRBD2 (6 bases). CDR3 length equals 15 residues. The germline V gene encodes CDR1 SGHVS and CDR2 FNYEAQ. Between the trimmed V and J ends, which lost 5 bases and 1 base, there was a span of 13 bases. CDR3 amino acids: CASSPQRAGTDTQYF. As DNA, the CDR3 is TGTGCCAGCAGCCCCCAGCGGGCCGGCACAGATACGCAGTATTTT.

This chain joins TRBV28 and TRBJ2-3, with D unclear. Deletions cut 2 bases from V and 2 bases from J, with 8 bases between. Per germline, CDR1 MDHEN and CDR2 SYDVKM. There are 14 residues in the CDR3. This chain's CDR3 is CASSLNLVTDTQYF. Written as DNA, the CDR3 is TGTGCCAGCAGTTTAAATTTAGTCACAGATACGCAGTATTTT.